This is a list of T cell receptor beta chains from one sample in a study of blood T cell repertoires in COVID-19. Assay: immunoSEQ multiplex PCR; the TCRdb copy retains only in-frame clones and omits some. The table lists about 240,000 clones, about 90% of them singletons. The sequenced sample was PBMCs or T cells enriched from blood (not recorded which). Receptors originate from a woman in her thirties or forties with acute COVID-19. CDR3s include the opening cysteine and the closing phenylalanine or tryptophan. The D gene is left open where the match is weak. Size tells how often a clone was seen (once, few, many) or the class of an expanded clone, and some rows leave it out.

v_gene: TRBV29-1
j_gene: TRBJ2-7
d_gene: TRBD1
abundance: -
CDR3nt: TGCAGCGTTCGAGACAGGGTCACCTACGAGCAGTACTTC
CDR3aa: CSVRDRVTYEQYF

v_gene: TRBV6-6
j_gene: TRBJ1-3
d_gene: -
abundance: -
CDR3nt: TGTGCCAGCACCCCACGGGGGGCCCTCTCTGGAAACACCATATATTTT
CDR3aa: CASTPRGALSGNTIYF

v_gene: TRBV6-5
j_gene: TRBJ2-7
d_gene: TRBD1
abundance: -
CDR3nt: TGTGCCAGCACCCGATCGTTCACAGGGGACTACGAGCAGTACTTC
CDR3aa: CASTRSFTGDYEQYF

v_gene: TRBV4-1
j_gene: TRBJ1-1
d_gene: -
abundance: once
CDR3nt: TGCGCCAGCAGCCAAGGACAGCTGAACACTGAAGCTTTCTTT
CDR3aa: CASSQGQLNTEAFF

v_gene: TRBV27
j_gene: TRBJ2-4
d_gene: -
abundance: few
CDR3nt: TGTGCCAGCAGTCAGAGAGTGGGGCAGATAGCCAAAAACATTCAGTACTTC
CDR3aa: CASSQRVGQIAKNIQYF

v_gene: TRBV9
j_gene: TRBJ2-1
d_gene: TRBD1
abundance: -
CDR3nt: TGTGCCAGCAGGCCCGGGACAGGGGACTATGAGCAGTTCTTC
CDR3aa: CASRPGTGDYEQFF

v_gene: TRBV18
j_gene: TRBJ2-5
d_gene: -
abundance: -
CDR3nt: TGTGCCAGCTCACCACGGAGCGACCAAGAGACCCAGTACTTC
CDR3aa: CASSPRSDQETQYF

v_gene: TRBV19
j_gene: TRBJ1-3
d_gene: -
abundance: -
CDR3nt: TGTGCCAGTAGTATCAGCGGGTTTGGAAACACCATATATTTT
CDR3aa: CASSISGFGNTIYF

v_gene: TRBV7-6
j_gene: TRBJ2-2
d_gene: -
abundance: -
CDR3nt: TGTGCCAGCAGCTTAATCGAGGTGGGAGCAGGAACCGGGGAGCTGTTTTTT
CDR3aa: CASSLIEVGAGTGELFF

v_gene: TRBV2
j_gene: TRBJ2-5
d_gene: -
abundance: -
CDR3nt: TGTGCCAGCACCATAGCCCTCCAAGAGACCCAGTACTTC
CDR3aa: CASTIALQETQYF

v_gene: TRBV5-1
j_gene: TRBJ1-3
d_gene: -
abundance: -
CDR3nt: TGCGCCAGCAGCCTAATGCCGGGACTTGAGGCTGGAAACACCATATATTTT
CDR3aa: CASSLMPGLEAGNTIYF

v_gene: TRBV19
j_gene: TRBJ1-1
d_gene: -
abundance: few
CDR3nt: TGTGCCAGTAGTATATGGGCGAACACTGAAGCTTTCTTT
CDR3aa: CASSIWANTEAFF

v_gene: TRBV30
j_gene: TRBJ1-2
d_gene: -
abundance: -
CDR3nt: TGTGCCAGGGACCATCGGAACTATGGCTACACCTTC
CDR3aa: CARDHRNYGYTF

v_gene: TRBV24-1
j_gene: TRBJ1-5
d_gene: -
abundance: -
CDR3nt: TGTGCCACCAGTGCCGGCGGACTCAATCAGCCCCAGCATTTT
CDR3aa: CATSAGGLNQPQHF

v_gene: TRBV18
j_gene: TRBJ2-7
d_gene: -
abundance: -
CDR3nt: TGTGCCAGCTCACCTATCTTCGGGGAGCTCTCCTACGAGCAGTACTTC
CDR3aa: CASSPIFGELSYEQYF

v_gene: TRBV7-2
j_gene: TRBJ2-7
d_gene: TRBD2
abundance: -
CDR3nt: TGTGCCAGCATCGTCTGGACGACTAGCGGGAGTTACGAGCAGTACTTC
CDR3aa: CASIVWTTSGSYEQYF

v_gene: TRBV11-3
j_gene: TRBJ1-1
d_gene: TRBD1
abundance: -
CDR3nt: TGTGCCAGCAGCGAATGGACAGGCCAAGGGAACACTGAAGCTTTCTTT
CDR3aa: CASSEWTGQGNTEAFF

v_gene: TRBV2
j_gene: TRBJ2-1
d_gene: TRBD2
abundance: -
CDR3nt: TGTGCCAGCAAACTAGCGGGAGTCTACAATGAGCAGTTCTTC
CDR3aa: CASKLAGVYNEQFF

v_gene: TRBV3-1/TRBV3-2
j_gene: TRBJ2-2
d_gene: TRBD2
abundance: -
CDR3nt: TGTGCCAGCAGCCGGGCCCTAGCGGAACTAAACACCGGGGAGCTGTTTTTT
CDR3aa: CASSRALAELNTGELFF